This T cell receptor beta chain was documented in a study of control samples from healthy donors and cancer patients. This table comes from immunoSEQ multiplex PCR, and its TCRdb copy is limited to in-frame clones, with some not included. The repertoire holds 120,000 or so clones, with more than 85% as singletons. This clone was detected once. CDR1 and CDR2 from the germline V gene are SGHNT and YYREEE (reference sequence). The CDR3 length is 15 residues. With 0 bases removed from V and 5 bases from J, the gap between germline ends came to 12 bases. The receptor comes from a man aged 18 to 30 in good health. This chain links TRBV5-4 with TRBJ2-4; the D gene could be TRBD1 or TRBD2 (5 bases each). Sequencing was done on a sample of blood. CDR3 DNA: TGTGCCAGCAGCTTGGATGATGGGACCCAAAACATTCAGTACTTC. Amino acid sequence: CASSLDDGTQNIQYF.